A selection of T cell receptor beta chains follows, all from one sample in a study of HIV-infected patients and healthy controls. MiXCR, run by TCRdb on the 5' RACE reads, gives a single entry per CDR3 protein. The sample records roughly 10,000 distinct CDR3 sequences, around 5.2% being singletons. The sample here was blood, taken before antiretroviral therapy. The receptors shown here come from an adult with HIV infection. CDR3s include the opening cysteine and the closing phenylalanine or tryptophan. Clone size is given for some rows only: seen once, a few or many times, or a class if the clone is expanded.

v_call,clone_size,cdr3_aa
TRBV6-6,-,CASSYSISGGLQETQYF
TRBV7-9,many,CASSYGTSLMGDTQYF
TRBV6-6,many,CASSPGLAGRLYEQYF
TRBV7-9,many,CASRSPTGGYEQFF
TRBV5-5,-,CASSLEADTEAFF
TRBV7-8,-,CASSPDWEGTQYF
TRBV7-8,many,CASSLAVGTEDEQYF
TRBV7-9,many,CASRDRYNEQFF
TRBV7-9,many,CASSFGARNEQFF
TRBV29-1,many,CSVGLAYGETQYF
TRBV5-1,many,CASSLRSGSPFNEQFF
TRBV5-5,medium-sized,CASSPRATMGINQPQHF
TRBV27,few,CASSSLFGDQKTQYF
TRBV4-1,-,CASSQDIGLAGGTQYF
TRBV2,medium-sized,CASSSGLANEQFF
TRBV7-6,medium-sized,CASSQGAWEQFF
TRBV7-9,medium-sized,CASSLPLFYGYTF
TRBV6-6,many,CASSGTSGSYEQYF
TRBV25-1,many,CASSEYRRGNTEAFF
TRBV6-1,few,CASRWWEQETQYF
TRBV10-1,many,CASSESLGGELFF
TRBV25-1,many,CASSEQSGTGSPADTQYF
TRBV19,many,CASTYGASGTDTQYF
TRBV6-1,medium-sized,CASRNTDGLTDTQYF
TRBV7-6,medium-sized,CASSQERGPSYNSPLHF
TRBV5-1,many,CASSFAGELFF
TRBV29-1,medium-sized,CSVEDRAETQYF
TRBV12-3/TRBV12-4,many,CASSLDDTDTQYF
TRBV3-1,many,CASSQEPSGNEQFF
TRBV28,many,CASSLEGPLSTDTQYF
TRBV2,-,CASSATRELYNEQFF
TRBV5-5,-,CASSGRPETYEQYF
TRBV24-1,many,CATSTNRDNQPQHF
TRBV20-1,medium-sized,CSARGGRFIRNEQFF
TRBV2,medium-sized,CASSELSSGKETQYF
TRBV7-9,many,CASSLGVVSNEQFF
TRBV5-6,many,CASSPVLGGQFF